This TCR beta chain was identified in a study of T cell responses to AZD1222 COVID-19 vaccine. Regarding the study as a whole: Most donors were white British and more were female, and clonal diversity was possibly underestimated. Baseline antibody screening turned up just a handful of seropositive AZD1222 recipients. Recipients of two AZD1222 doses showed rising Spike-specific TCR breadth and depth.

Assay: immunoSEQ multiplex PCR; the TCRdb copy retains only in-frame clones and omits some. Its listing shows about 140,000 clones. As for this clone: Its target is unknown.

Germline CDR1 SNHLY, CDR2 FYNNEI. The CDR3 is 14 amino acids. With 7 bases clipped from V and 7 bases from J, the junction kept 8 bases outside the gene matches. The V call is TRBV2, the J call TRBJ1-4; 8 positions agree with TRBD1. Material: peripheral blood. The origin of this receptor is an adult in good health. In nucleotides, the CDR3 is TGTGCCAGCAAGTCGACAGGGGTTTTTGAAAAACTGTTTTTT. This encodes CASKSTGVFEKLFF. Using reference TRBV2 and TRBJ1-4 for the parts outside the CDR3, the full variable domain is EPEVTQTPSHQVTQMGQEVILRCVPISNHLYFYWYRQILGQKVEFLVSFYNNEISEKSEIFDDQFSVERPDGSNFTLKIRSTKLEDSAMYFCASKSTGVFEKLFFGSGTQLSVL.